A single sample gave rise to the 17 T cell receptor beta chains below, sequenced in a study of identical twins (dated by TCRdb to the mid-2010s). Library method: 5' RACE. The sequencer was an Illumina HiSeq 2000. In TCRdb, the public reads were trimmed at Q25 with fastp and aligned with MiXCR, with productive beta chains retained. Identical CDR3 proteins give one entry, which carries the most common genes and DNA. The table for this sample lists 1.5 million to 2 million distinct CDR3 sequences; about 30% of them were counted only once. About 0.25% of the sample is held by the ten biggest clonotypes. Sequencing used cord blood. The receptors here all came from a newborn girl in good health.

The chain recombines TRBV4-2 with TRBJ2-7; 12 bases fit TRBD2. CDR3 length: 17 amino acids. Germline V gives CDR1 LGHNA, CDR2 YNFKEQ. V dropped 0 bases and J dropped 5; count of bases not matched to a gene: 8. The CDR3 coding sequence is TGTGCCAGCAGCCAAGAACTAGCGGGAGGTGTAGCCCACGAGCAGTACTTC. Residues: CASSQELAGGVAHEQYF.

With regard to this clonotype: Since a much larger clone is just one base distant, this may be a read error. The chain uses TRBV29-1 and TRBJ2-7; possibly TRBD1 or TRBD2 for D (5 bases each). The better agreement between TRBJ2-1 and the DNA end casts doubt on the J call. The CDR3 extends over 12 amino acids. Germline-derived CDR1 and CDR2 are SQVTM and ANQGSEA. The CDR3 DNA sequence: TGCAGCGTTGAAGATCGTGGGGGTGAGCAGTTCTTC. It codes for CSVEDRGGEQFF.

The rearrangement joins TRBV4-1 to TRBJ2-3; D perhaps matches TRBD1 (5 bases). V was clipped by 4 bases and J by 14 bases, with 19 bases between them. Germline V gene data show CDR1 as MGHRA and CDR2 as YSYEKL. This CDR3 contains 13 residues. The DNA for the CDR3 is TGCGCCAGCAGCCCTCCCAGGGCAACGAGTCGGTATTTT. This translates into CASSPPRATSRYF.

This clonotype showed up many times. This rearrangement joins TRBV5-1 to TRBJ2-7, with D perhaps matching TRBD1 (5 bases). The CDR3 contains 19 residues. Trimming cost V 0 bases and J 3 bases, with 25 bases left between them. Germline CDR1 SGHRS, CDR2 YFSETQ. The CDR3 sequence: CASSLEVGRFGVDSYEQYF. In DNA form, the CDR3 reads TGCGCCAGCAGCTTGGAAGTGGGCCGATTTGGAGTAGACAGCTACGAGCAGTACTTC.

The chain recombines TRBV28 with TRBJ2-7, with 7 bases aligning to TRBD2. The CDR3 extends over 15 amino acids. Germline assignment: CDR1 MDHEN and CDR2 SYDVKM. Trimming at V came to 4 bases and at J to 3 bases, leaving 9 bases not matched to a gene. For the CDR3, the DNA is TGTGCCAGCAGTTCGCCTAGCGGATCTTACTACGAGCAGTACTTC. It is translated as CASSSPSGSYYEQYF.

This rearrangement joins TRBV2 to TRBJ2-1; D is tentatively TRBD1 or TRBD2 (5 bases each). There are 15 residues in the CDR3. Per germline, CDR1 SNHLY and CDR2 FYNNEI. Trimming shortened V by 3 bases and J by 7 bases, and 16 bases separated the two germline ends. The CDR3 sequence: CASSDGGVSWNEQFF. The CDR3 DNA is TGTGCCAGCAGTGATGGGGGAGTCTCCTGGAATGAGCAGTTCTTC.

Ten or more counts support this clonotype. J is TRBJ2-1 and V is TRBV29-1; 9 bases are shared with TRBD2. The CDR3 is 14 residues long. The trim removed 4 bases at V and 4 bases at J, leaving 5 bases unmatched. From germline, CDR1 is SQVTM and CDR2 ANQGSEA. CDR3 DNA: TGCAGCGTTGTGTTTCTAGCGGGATACAATGAGCAGTTCTTC. It is translated as CSVVFLAGYNEQFF.

The genes are TRBV11-2 and TRBJ1-1, with unresolved D. V lost 2 bases to trimming and J lost 0 bases, with 10 bases between them. CDR3 size: 15 residues. Germline V gene lookup returns CDR1 SGHAT and CDR2 FQNNGV. The CDR3 DNA reads TGTGCCAGCAGCTTACAGTGGCCCATGAACACTGAAGCTTTCTTT. This gives the protein CASSLQWPMNTEAFF.

This clonotype has ten or more counts. The V call is TRBV9, the J call TRBJ2-7; no reliable D call. The V end lost 4 bases, the J end lost 3 bases, and 11 bases lay between the germline ends. CDR3 size: 13 residues. Per the germline V gene, CDR1 is SGDLS and CDR2 is YYNGEE. The CDR3 spells CASSPTPYYEQYF. For the CDR3, the DNA is TGTGCCAGCAGCCCGACCCCCTACTACGAGCAGTACTTC.

The chain recombines TRBV20-1 with TRBJ2-1; 11 nucleotides agree with TRBD2. Germline lookup yields CDR1 DFQATT and CDR2 SNEGSKA (reference sequence). The CDR3 loop spans 17 amino acids. V lost 3 bases to trimming and J lost 0 bases; unmatched junction nucleotides: 7. As DNA, the CDR3 is TGCAGTGCTAGTCCCTCTAGCGGGGGGACCTCCTACAATGAGCAGTTCTTC. Translation gives CSASPSSGGTSYNEQFF.

The chain employs TRBV5-8 and TRBJ1-5, with D perhaps matching TRBD1 (6 bases). V shed 4 bases and J shed 5 bases, with 16 bases lying between them. Germline V lookup: CDR1 SGHTS, CDR2 YDEGEE. This CDR3 comprises 15 residues. CDR3 DNA sequence: TGTGCCAGCAGCCTTCCTACGGGGGGCTATCAGCCCCAGCATTTT. It yields the protein CASSLPTGGYQPQHF. Full variable domain (missing parts from reference TRBV5-8 and TRBJ1-5): EAGVTQSPTHLIKTRGQQATLRCSPISGHTSVYWYQQALGLGLQFLLWYDEGEERNRGNFPPRFSGRQFPNYSSELNVNALELEDSALYLCASSLPTGGYQPQHFGDGTRLSIL.

The chain joins TRBV5-1 to TRBJ1-2; 7 bases map to TRBD1. V lost 5 bases to trimming and J lost 3 bases; unmatched junction nucleotides: 13. Germline V gives CDR1 SGHRS, CDR2 YFSETQ. The CDR3 consists of 16 residues. The CDR3 sequence is CASSPQPDRIDYGYTF. DNA for the CDR3: TGCGCCAGCAGTCCTCAACCGGACAGGATTGACTATGGCTACACCTTC.

This clonotype has only a few counts. The chain uses TRBV3-1 and TRBJ1-1; D remains ambiguous. Per the germline V gene, CDR1 is LGHDT and CDR2 is YNNKEL (reference sequence). The CDR3 contains 17 residues. Trimming took 5 bases from V and 5 from J, leaving 24 bases between them. CDR3: CASSATKGASNRTEAFF. The CDR3 DNA reads TGTGCCAGCAGCGCCACTAAGGGCGCGAGTAACCGGACTGAAGCTTTCTTT. The full variable domain, rest sourced from reference TRBV3-1 and TRBJ1-1, is DTAVSQTPKYLVTQMGNDKSIKCEQNLGHDTMYWYKQDSKKFLKIMFSYNNKELIINETVPNRFSPKSPDKAHLNLHINSLELGDSAVYFCASSATKGASNRTEAFFGQGTRLTVV.

In its sample, this clonotype was seen a few times. The rearrangement links TRBV7-9 to TRBJ2-3; 11 positions match TRBD2. Germline trimming cut 5 bases from V and 6 bases from J; bases unmatched to any gene: 13. Germline loops: CDR1 SEHNR, CDR2 FQNEAQ (reference sequence). The length of the CDR3 is 17 residues. The CDR3 DNA follows: TGTGCCAGCAGCCCAAGAGGTAGCGGGGGGGCCCCGGATACGCAGTATTTT. The encoded protein is CASSPRGSGGAPDTQYF. The variable domain in full, completed from reference TRBV7-9 and TRBJ2-3, reads DTGVSQNPRHKITKRGQNVTFRCDPISEHNRLYWYRQTLGQGPEFLTYFQNEAQLEKSRLLSDRFSAERPKGSFSTLEIQRTEQGDSAMYLCASSPRGSGGAPDTQYFGPGTRLTVL.

At least ten counts were recorded for this clonotype. This rearrangement joins TRBV27 to TRBJ2-1; D perhaps matches TRBD1 (5 bases). The length of the CDR3 is 12 residues. The germline V gene has CDR1 MNHEY and CDR2 SMNVEV (reference sequence). V was cut by 0 bases and J by 8 bases, with 5 bases left in between. The DNA of the CDR3 is TGTGCCAGCAGTTTATCAGGGGATGAGCAGTTCTTC. Translating it yields CASSLSGDEQFF.

This clonotype has a count of ten or more. The chain employs TRBV10-3 and TRBJ2-3, with unresolved D. This CDR3 contains 17 residues. Trimming removed 0 bases at V and 6 bases at J, with 19 bases between. Germline V gene lookup returns CDR1 ENHRY and CDR2 SYGVKD. CDR3 sequence reads: CAISESVAGPHSDTQYF. For the CDR3, the DNA is TGTGCCATCAGTGAGTCAGTGGCAGGACCCCACAGCGATACGCAGTATTTT.

The chain combines TRBV6-6 with TRBJ2-5; 9 nucleotides align to TRBD1. From germline, CDR1 is MNHNY and CDR2 SVGAGI (reference sequence). The V and J ends lost 4 bases and 4 bases, in that order; junction bases with no gene match: 4. The CDR3 spans 14 residues. CDR3 nucleotides: TGTGCCAGCAGTTCGGACAGGGGTCGAGAGACCCAGTACTTC. Protein product: CASSSDRGRETQYF.